This T cell receptor (beta chain) was retrieved from a study of OX40 agonist ivuxolimab in advanced cancers. Some clones are missing from TCRdb's copy, which holds only in-frame ones; the method was immunoSEQ multiplex PCR. The table has roughly 97,000 clones, roughly 90% seen once. Study conclusions and caveats: At 0.1 to 3.0 mg/kg, CD4+ and CD8+ blood T cells expanded clonally by week 6.

Points on this clone: Antigen: not known.

There are 16 residues in the CDR3. Germline CDR1 reads SEHNR; CDR2 reads FQNEAQ (reference sequence). The junction had 11 bases not matched to a gene; V was cut back by 5 bases and J by 8 bases. This rearrangement joins TRBV7-9 to TRBJ2-1; 11 bases are shared with TRBD2. This clonotype was sampled from an adult with an advanced solid tumor such as melanoma, head and neck, liver or kidney cancer. The specimen comprised CD4+ or CD8+ T cells sorted from blood, sampled in a trial of the OX40 agonist ivuxolimab. The CDR3 spells CASSMLLAGGFHEQFF. The DNA for the CDR3 is TGTGCCAGCAGCATGCTCCTAGCGGGAGGATTTCATGAGCAGTTCTTC.